This record concerns one T cell receptor (beta chain) sequence. Its target is unknown. The data were produced by immunoSEQ multiplex PCR, yet TCRdb's version contains in-frame clones alone and is incomplete. The table shows over 2 million clones, with under 95% occurring only once. The germline V gene has CDR1 KGHSH and CDR2 LQKENI. The CDR3 has 17 residues. V was clipped by 3 bases and J by 4 bases; unmatched bases: 11. The data were taken from a study of shared clonotypes between healthy human individuals. Study results and limitations: Larger estimated richness was generally seen in naive subsets than in memory subsets. Shared clonotypes across all four donors exceeded non-shared ones in generation probability.

The chain employs TRBV18 and TRBJ2-1, with TRBD2 identical over 8 bases. The clonotype was recovered from a man between 18 and 29 years old in good health. Some clones in this sample may be carry-over from other donors' samples. Sequencing used naive CD4+ T cells from PBMCs. Subset noted: CD45RA+ positively selected. The CDR3 DNA sequence: TGTGCCAGCTCACCCCCTTTGGCGGGAGGAGGTTACAATGAGCAGTTCTTC. Encoded protein: CASSPPLAGGGYNEQFF.